The 20 T cell receptor beta chains below come from one sample, sequenced in a study of CD8+CD57+ T cells in acquired aplastic anemia. Patients selected for sequencing had displayed CD8+CD57+ cell expansion by flow cytometry. It was genomic DNA that served as the template for profiling TCR beta VDJ and CDR3. One entry per CDR3 protein, called by TCRdb with MiXCR from the reads. The sample has hundreds of thousands of distinct CDR3 sequences; around 33% are singletons. The specimen sequenced was sorted CD4+, CD8+, or CD8+CD57+ T cells (not recorded which) from PBMCs. The source is a human donor with aplastic anemia.

This chain joins TRBV25-1 and TRBJ2-5; D gene uncertain. Looked up from germline, CDR1 is MGHDK and CDR2 is SYGVNS. V was clipped by 10 bases and J by 0 bases, with 15 bases between them. The length of the CDR3 is 14 residues. CDR3 sequence: CATHNGPDQETQYF. DNA of the CDR3: TGTGCCACCCACAATGGACCGGACCAAGAGACCCAGTACTTC.

The sample holds many counts of this clonotype. The chain links TRBV19 to TRBJ1-2; 7 nucleotides agree with TRBD1. Germline CDR1 is LNHDA and CDR2 is SQIVND (reference sequence). There are 17 residues in the CDR3. J was trimmed by 0 bases and V by 5 bases; bases with no gene match: 12. CDR3 in amino acids: CASSALETGQSNYGYTF. The CDR3 DNA sequence: TGTGCCAGTAGTGCCCTGGAAACGGGACAGTCTAACTATGGCTACACCTTC.

The J gene is TRBJ1-2, the V gene TRBV5-1, with TRBD1 identical over 7 bases. Germline V gives CDR1 SGHRS, CDR2 YFSETQ. CDR3 size: 16 residues. The junction had 17 bases not matched to a gene; V was cut back by 6 bases and J by 6 bases. This chain's CDR3 is CASNKGDSSSNHGYTF. CDR3 DNA: TGCGCCAGCAACAAAGGGGACAGCTCATCAAACCATGGCTACACCTTC.

The chain is built from TRBV11-2 and TRBJ2-3; D gene uncertain. CDR1 and CDR2 (germline): SGHAT, FQNNGV. CDR3 length: 15 amino acids. The V end was cut by 5 bases, the J end by 2 bases, with 14 bases between. The CDR3 spells CASSPLWTVTDTQYF. CDR3 nucleotide sequence: TGTGCCAGCAGCCCCCTATGGACGGTCACAGATACGCAGTATTTT.

In the case of this clonotype: It may be a read error: a sequence one base away is much more abundant. J is TRBJ1-2 and V is TRBV20-1; 7 bases line up with TRBD1. CDR1 DFQATT and CDR2 SNEGSKA come from the germline V gene (reference sequence). The CDR3 is made up of 15 amino acids. The CDR3 reads CSVRSGGQPNYGYTF. In DNA, the CDR3 is TGCAGTGTTAGATCCGGGGGACAGCCTAACTATGGCTACACCTTC.

The chain combines TRBV25-1 with TRBJ1-6, with D perhaps matching TRBD1 (5 bases). Between the trimmed V and J ends, which lost 5 bases and 4 bases, there was a span of 15 bases. CDR1 and CDR2 (germline): MGHDK, SYGVNS. The CDR3 spans 16 residues. DNA of the CDR3: TGTGCCAGCAGTACCCAACCAGGGAGATATAATTCACCCCTCCACTTT. Protein sequence: CASSTQPGRYNSPLHF.

This clonotype was recorded at least ten times. The chain uses TRBV7-2 and TRBJ2-7, with TRBD2 as a possible D gene (5 bases). The CDR3 extends over 14 amino acids. V lost 1 base and J lost 5, with 12 bases in between. The V gene's germline CDR1 is SGHTA and CDR2 FQGNSA. CDR3 region: CASSLERSRDEQYF. In DNA, the CDR3 is TGTGCCAGCAGCTTAGAGCGCTCGCGGGACGAGCAGTACTTC.

This chain links TRBV12-3 or TRBV12-4 with TRBJ1-5, with D possibly matching TRBD1 (5 bases). V shed 10 bases and J shed 4 bases, with 23 bases lying between them. This CDR3 comprises 16 residues. The CDR3 reads CATASGGGEGNQPQHF. The CDR3 bases are TGTGCCACCGCATCCGGTGGAGGGGAGGGGAATCAGCCCCAGCATTTT.

This clonotype was counted at least ten times. The V call is TRBV2, the J call TRBJ2-1; no reliable D call. CDR3 length equals 13 residues. Deletions cut 8 bases from V and 9 bases from J, with 17 bases between. Germline CDR1 SNHLY, CDR2 FYNNEI. CDR3 in DNA: TGTGCCAGCGTCCGGTCCCGCGTTGGTGAGCAGTTCTTC. This gives the protein CASVRSRVGEQFF.

This clonotype came up many times. The chain combines TRBV30 with TRBJ2-7; D ambiguous. This CDR3 has 11 amino acids. V was clipped by 8 bases and J by 0 bases, with 8 bases between them. Per the germline V gene, CDR1 is GTSNPN and CDR2 is SVGIG (reference sequence). The CDR3 nucleotides read TGTGCCGGACGGAGCTCCTACGAGCAGTACTTC. Protein: CAGRSSYEQYF.

The chain has TRBV30 and TRBJ1-1; D unresolved. The germline CDR1 and CDR2 sequences are GTSNPN and SVGIG (reference sequence). CDR3 length: 13 amino acids. Trimming removed 2 bases from V and 1 base from J, with 8 bases in between. Here the CDR3 reads CAWSTTSNTEAFF. Written as DNA, the CDR3 is TGTGCCTGGAGTACGACTTCGAACACTGAAGCTTTCTTT.

The J gene is TRBJ1-5, the V gene TRBV15, with TRBD1 matching 9 bases. CDR1 LNHNV and CDR2 YYDKDF come from the germline V gene (reference sequence). The ends lost 7 bases at V and 2 bases at J; junction bases unmatched: 9. This CDR3 region has 16 residues. The CDR3 here is CATKQRQGGRNQPQHF. The CDR3 DNA reads TGTGCCACCAAACAACGACAGGGGGGACGCAATCAGCCCCAGCATTTT.

This chain links TRBV7-2 with TRBJ2-5; D might be TRBD1 (6 bases). The germline CDR1 and CDR2 sequences are SGHTA and FQGNSA. The CDR3 spans 16 residues. Trimming removed 6 bases from V and 0 bases from J, with 17 bases in between. CDR3 region: CASRSGTRSYQETQYF. The CDR3 DNA follows: TGTGCCAGCAGGTCCGGGACAAGATCGTACCAAGAGACCCAGTACTTC.

Details on this clonotype: This may come from a read error, since a much larger clone is one base off. The chain carries TRBV7-9 and TRBJ2-7; D perhaps matches TRBD1 (5 bases). Germline CDR1 SEHNR, CDR2 FQNEAQ (reference sequence). The CDR3 extends over 15 amino acids. CDR3 nucleotides: TGTGCCAGCAGCGTAGCAGGGATCTCCTCCTACGAGCGGTACTTC. Its protein product is CASSVAGISSYERYF. The whole variable domain, filled in from reference TRBV7-9 and TRBJ2-7, reads DTGVSQNPRHKITKRGQNVTFRCDPISEHNRLYWYRQTLGQGPEFLTYFQNEAQLEKSRLLSDRFSAERPKGSFSTLEIQRTEQGDSAMYLCASSVAGISSYERYFGPGTRLTVT.

The table lists this clonotype with many counts. The chain combines TRBV2 with TRBJ1-2; a weak D match, TRBD1 (5 bases). This CDR3 spans 16 amino acids. Germline CDR1 and CDR2: SNHLY and FYNNEI. V dropped 1 base and J dropped 8 bases, with 20 bases sitting between them. Written as DNA, the CDR3 is TGTGCCAGCAGTGAAGATGGGGCGCGAGGTGGAATAGGCTACACCTTC. Amino acids: CASSEDGARGGIGYTF. Full variable domain (outside the CDR3, taken from reference TRBV2 and TRBJ1-2): EPEVTQTPSHQVTQMGQEVILRCVPISNHLYFYWYRQILGQKVEFLVSFYNNEISEKSEIFDDQFSVERPDGSNFTLKIRSTKLEDSAMYFCASSEDGARGGIGYTFGSGTRLTVV.

This clonotype has a count of ten or more. This chain joins TRBV6-1 and TRBJ1-2, with TRBD1 matching over 8 bases. Germline V gene sequence: CDR1 MNHNS, CDR2 SASEGT. CDR3 length: 13 amino acids. V trimming: 4 bases; J trimming: 4 bases; junction bases outside the gene matches: 2. The CDR3 is CASSATGGYGYTF. CDR3 bases: TGTGCCAGCAGTGCTACAGGGGGCTATGGCTACACCTTC.

This clonotype was seen ten or more times. The rearrangement uses TRBV4-1 and TRBJ1-6; 7 bases match TRBD1. The CDR3 consists of 13 residues. V lost 7 bases and J lost 6; bases outside the gene matches: 3. Germline V gene data show CDR1 as MGHRA and CDR2 as YSYEKL. Written as DNA, the CDR3 is TGCGCCAGCACGGACAGGAGTAATTCACCCCTCCACTTT. Translation gives CASTDRSNSPLHF.

This clonotype appeared a few times. Germline and junction disagree at one end, which may indicate a read error. The rearrangement joins TRBV10-3 to TRBJ2-7; no reliable D call. This CDR3 comprises 14 residues. CDR1 and CDR2 from the germline V gene are ENHRY and SYGVKD. The CDR3 region is CASSESANRREQYF. In nucleotides, the CDR3 is TGTGCCAGCAGTGAAAGTGCTAACCGTCGCGAGCAGTACTTC.

This clonotype occurred a few times. This rearrangement joins TRBV30 to TRBJ2-7; no clear D gene. Trimming pared 4 bases from V and 2 bases from J, leaving 9 bases between. Germline CDR1 and CDR2: GTSNPN and SVGIG (reference sequence). The CDR3 runs to 12 residues. CDR3 residues: CAWMINTYEQYF. CDR3 in DNA: TGTGCCTGGATGATTAACACCTACGAGCAGTACTTC.

This clonotype was seen more than once but under ten times. The chain links TRBV5-1 to TRBJ2-7; 11 bases align to TRBD2. The V gene end was trimmed by 4 bases and the J gene end by 6 bases; junction bases not matched to a gene: 12. CDR1 and CDR2 from the germline V gene are SGHRS and YFSETQ. The CDR3 loop spans 16 amino acids. This CDR3 is CASSLAVTSGVSEQYF. CDR3 nucleotides: TGCGCCAGCAGCCTGGCCGTGACTAGCGGGGTGTCCGAGCAGTACTTC.